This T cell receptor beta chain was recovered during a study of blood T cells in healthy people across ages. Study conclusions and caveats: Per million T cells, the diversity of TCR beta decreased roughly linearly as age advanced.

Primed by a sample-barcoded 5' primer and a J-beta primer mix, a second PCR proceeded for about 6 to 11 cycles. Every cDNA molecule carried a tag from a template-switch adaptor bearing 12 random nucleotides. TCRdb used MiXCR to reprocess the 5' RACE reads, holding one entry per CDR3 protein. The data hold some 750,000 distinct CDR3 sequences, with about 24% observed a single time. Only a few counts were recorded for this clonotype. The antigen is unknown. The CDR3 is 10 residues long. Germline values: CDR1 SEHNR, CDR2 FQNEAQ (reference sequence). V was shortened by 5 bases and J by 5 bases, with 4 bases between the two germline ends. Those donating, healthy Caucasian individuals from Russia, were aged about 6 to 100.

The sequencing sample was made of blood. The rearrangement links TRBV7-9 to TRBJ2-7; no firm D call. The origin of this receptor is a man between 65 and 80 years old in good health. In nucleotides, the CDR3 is TGTGCCAGCAGCAATAACGAGCAGTACTTC. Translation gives CASSNNEQYF.